One and the same sample provided the 27 T cell receptor beta chains below, sequenced in a study of cytomegalovirus exposure and HLA in healthy donors. A multiplex PCR was run with 60 Vbeta primers and 13 Jbeta primers. The protocol was immunoSEQ multiplex PCR, while the TCRdb copy is restricted to in-frame clones and leaves out a portion. This table holds approximately 70,000 clones, 74% found once. Material: PBMCs. All receptors come from a human donor in good health.

Worth noting for this clone: The same CDR3 also results from other DNA sequences found in this sample. The CDR3 here is CASSLAGASYNEQFF. CDR3 sequence (DNA): TGTGCCAGCAGTTTAGCGGGAGCTTCCTACAATGAGCAGTTCTTC. V and J are TRBV6-1 and TRBJ2-1, with TRBD2 matching 9 bases. This CDR3 is 15 amino acids long. The germline V gene has CDR1 MNHNS and CDR2 SASEGT. Trimming took 5 bases from V and 1 from J; bases not matched to a gene: 3.

The chain couples TRBV7-9 to TRBJ1-4; D not resolved. The V gene lost 5 bases and the J gene lost 5 bases, with 15 bases spanning the gap. CDR1 SEHNR and CDR2 FQNEAQ come from the germline V gene (reference sequence). The CDR3 sequence is 15 residues long. CDR3 in DNA: TGTGCCAGCAGCCAGCAGCGGGGAGCGAATGAAAAACTGTTTTTT. Amino acid sequence: CASSQQRGANEKLFF.

The CDR3 is CATSREQGSYNEQFF. In DNA, the CDR3 is TGTGCCACCAGCAGAGAACAGGGTAGCTACAATGAGCAGTTCTTC. This chain connects TRBV15 to TRBJ2-1; maybe TRBD1 (6 bases). V lost 0 bases, J lost 3 bases, and 9 bases lay in between. The V gene's germline CDR1 is LNHNV and CDR2 YYDKDF (reference sequence). CDR3 length: 15 amino acids.

The chain employs TRBV2 and TRBJ2-3, with a possible D match to TRBD1 (6 bases). The germline V gene encodes CDR1 SNHLY and CDR2 FYNNEI. This CDR3 comprises 17 residues. The V gene lost 0 bases and the J gene lost 0 bases, with 13 bases spanning the gap. Written as DNA, the CDR3 is TGTGCCAGCAGTGAAGCCGGGACACTCGGTAGCACAGATACGCAGTATTTT. This sequence encodes CASSEAGTLGSTDTQYF.

V gene TRBV4-1 combines with J gene TRBJ2-7; a possible D gene is TRBD1 (6 bases). CDR1 MGHRA and CDR2 YSYEKL come from the germline V gene. V lost 1 base to trimming and J lost 0 bases, with 10 bases between them. The CDR3 has 15 amino acids. CDR3 in DNA: TGCGCCAGCAGCCAAGGGACGGACAGCTCCTACGAGCAGTACTTC. Encoded protein: CASSQGTDSSYEQYF.

The rearrangement joins TRBV4-1 to TRBJ2-7; 8 bases are a match to TRBD1. Per germline, CDR1 MGHRA and CDR2 YSYEKL. The CDR3 runs to 14 residues. V dropped 2 bases and J dropped 6; count of bases not matched to a gene: 6. CDR3 sequence: CASSQTFTGGEQYF. CDR3 in DNA: TGCGCCAGCAGCCAAACCTTTACAGGGGGCGAGCAGTACTTC.

The chain combines TRBV7-7 with TRBJ2-1; D not resolved. V gave up 4 bases and J gave up 6 bases, with 10 bases separating them. CDR1 and CDR2 from the germline V gene are SSHAT and FNYEAQ (reference sequence). CDR3 size: 13 residues. CDR3 loop: CASSSQYANEQFF. The CDR3 DNA is TGTGCCAGCAGCTCACAGTATGCCAATGAGCAGTTCTTC.

The chain combines TRBV9 with TRBJ1-1; D call uncertain. CDR3 size: 16 residues. The germline V gene has CDR1 SGDLS and CDR2 YYNGEE. The ends were cut back, 4 bases at V and 2 bases at J, with 18 bases in the middle. CDR3 region: CASSSEGPGVNTEAFF. DNA of the CDR3: TGTGCCAGCAGCTCCGAGGGTCCAGGAGTAAACACTGAAGCTTTCTTT.

This clone came up a few times. The chain recombines TRBV12-5 with TRBJ1-3; D remains ambiguous. The length of the CDR3 is 13 residues. CDR1 is LGHNT and CDR2 is FRNRAP in the germline V gene. Trimming took off 6 bases at V and 6 bases at J, with 12 bases between the two ends. CDR3 nucleotide sequence: TGTGCTAGTGGCGCACAGACACTAAACACCATATATTTT. Protein product: CASGAQTLNTIYF.

This clone was counted between two and nine times. The identical CDR3 is also encoded by other nucleotide sequences in the sample. The chain is built from TRBV6-5 and TRBJ2-7, with 7 positions matching TRBD2. Germline V lookup: CDR1 MNHEY, CDR2 SVGAGI. This CDR3 comprises 11 residues. V dropped 8 bases and J dropped 11; count of bases not matched to a gene: 9. The CDR3 protein is CASQLSGVKYF. In DNA form, the CDR3 reads TGTGCCAGCCAGTTAAGCGGGGTGAAGTACTTC.

This clone was counted only a few times. The rearrangement joins TRBV7-9 to TRBJ1-5, with TRBD1 matching over 9 bases. CDR3 length: 17 residues. The germline CDR1 and CDR2 sequences are SEHNR and FQNEAQ (reference sequence). The junction had 9 bases not matched to a gene; V was cut back by 5 bases and J by 1 base. This chain's CDR3 is CASSRTTGGSSNQPQHF. The DNA for the CDR3 is TGTGCCAGCAGCCGAACTACAGGGGGCTCAAGCAATCAGCCCCAGCATTTT. Full variable domain (outside the CDR3, taken from reference TRBV7-9 and TRBJ1-5): DTGVSQNPRHKITKRGQNVTFRCDPISEHNRLYWYRQTLGQGPEFLTYFQNEAQLEKSRLLSDRFSAERPKGSFSTLEIQRTEQGDSAMYLCASSRTTGGSSNQPQHFGDGTRLSIL.

CDR3 bases: TGCAGCGTTGAAGAGGGCATTAACACTGAAGCTTTCTTT. Encoded protein: CSVEEGINTEAFF. The chain joins TRBV29-1 to TRBJ1-1; D gene uncertain. The CDR3 extends over 13 amino acids. Germline V gives CDR1 SQVTM, CDR2 ANQGSEA. Trimming removed 0 bases at V and 2 bases at J, with 7 bases between.

V is TRBV7-2 and J is TRBJ2-5; possibly TRBD2 for D (5 bases). The V end lost 3 bases, the J end lost 4 bases, and 12 bases lay between the germline ends. The CDR3 spans 14 residues. Germline V CDR1 and CDR2: SGHTA, FQGNSA. The CDR3 loop reads CASSFKVEGETQYF. The CDR3 coding sequence is TGTGCCAGCAGCTTTAAGGTCGAGGGAGAGACCCAGTACTTC.

This clone has a single count. This CDR3 reads CAGSRDYEQYF. CDR3 nucleotide sequence: TGTGCTGGTTCCAGGGACTACGAGCAGTACTTC. V gene TRBV2 combines with J gene TRBJ2-7, with D possibly matching TRBD1 (5 bases). This CDR3 region has 11 residues. Germline V gives CDR1 SNHLY, CDR2 FYNNEI.

Here the CDR3 DNA reads TGTGCCAGCAGCTTCCCGGTAGCGGGAGGCCTATACAATGAGCAGTTCTTC. This encodes CASSFPVAGGLYNEQFF. The chain couples TRBV7-8 to TRBJ2-1, with 10 bases aligning to TRBD2. Unmatched junction bases numbered 9, after V lost 3 bases and J lost 4 bases. Germline CDR1 SGHVS, CDR2 FQNEAQ. The CDR3 totals 17 residues.

The chain uses TRBV25-1 and TRBJ2-5; 9 bases match TRBD2. The CDR3 is 16 residues long. Per the germline V gene, CDR1 is MGHDK and CDR2 is SYGVNS. Trimming took 1 base from V and 4 from J; bases not matched to a gene: 7. CDR3 DNA sequence: TGTGCCAGCAGTGAATGGGTAGCGGGAGCCACAGAGACCCAGTACTTC. The encoded protein is CASSEWVAGATETQYF. Full variable domain (remainder filled in from reference TRBV25-1 and TRBJ2-5): EADIYQTPRYLVIGTGKKITLECSQTMGHDKMYWYQQDPGMELHLIHYSYGVNSTEKGDLSSESTVSRIRTEHFPLTLESARPSHTSQYLCASSEWVAGATETQYFGPGTRLLVL.

The chain links TRBV5-4 to TRBJ2-7; no definite D call. The germline CDR1 and CDR2 sequences are SGHNT and YYREEE (reference sequence). The CDR3 consists of 14 residues. V was shortened by 0 bases and J by 2 bases, with 9 bases between the two germline ends. Written as DNA, the CDR3 is TGTGCCAGCAGCTTGGCGGGTGGTACCTACGAGCAGTACTTC. Translating it yields CASSLAGGTYEQYF.

This clone has a handful of counts. V gene TRBV5-1 combines with J gene TRBJ2-7; D call uncertain. CDR3 length: 14 amino acids. V lost 0 bases and J 0 bases, leaving 7 bases between the germline ends. Germline CDR1 is SGHRS and CDR2 is YFSETQ. The CDR3 reads CASSLDSFSYEQYF. The DNA for the CDR3 is TGCGCCAGCAGCTTGGACAGTTTCTCCTACGAGCAGTACTTC.

The rearrangement links TRBV6-5 to TRBJ2-2, with a tentative D call TRBD2 (6 bases). Germline V gene sequence: CDR1 MNHEY, CDR2 SVGAGI. V lost 0 bases to trimming and J lost 4 bases, with 12 bases between them. This CDR3 comprises 16 residues. The CDR3 nucleotides read TGTGCCAGCAGTTACTCTGGGGGGAGAGGCACCGGGGAGCTGTTTTTT. Residues: CASSYSGGRGTGELFF.

The V call is TRBV29-1, the J call TRBJ1-3; TRBD1 is a possible D gene (5 bases). The CDR3 has 13 amino acids. Trimming cost V 6 bases and J 1 base, with 10 bases left between them. Germline-derived CDR1 and CDR2 are SQVTM and ANQGSEA. CDR3 sequence reads: CSVLGGSGNTIYF. CDR3 DNA sequence: TGCAGCGTCCTCGGGGGGTCTGGAAACACCATATATTTT.

The V gene is TRBV6-5, the J gene TRBJ1-6; D is perhaps TRBD1 (6 bases). Germline V gives CDR1 MNHEY, CDR2 SVGAGI. V was clipped by 4 bases and J by 7 bases, with 14 bases between them. The CDR3 consists of 15 residues. CDR3 coding DNA: TGTGCCAGCAGTTCCCTCCAGGGGTACAATTCACCCCTCCACTTT. It specifies CASSSLQGYNSPLHF.

This clone was seen a single time. The chain employs TRBV2 and TRBJ1-4, with a possible D match to TRBD1 (6 bases). The germline V and J ends were trimmed by 4 bases and 6 bases, with 18 bases remaining between them. Germline CDR1 SNHLY, CDR2 FYNNEI. The CDR3 is 16 amino acids. The CDR3 spells CASSGPTGSSDEKLFF. CDR3 coding DNA: TGTGCCAGCAGTGGGCCTACAGGGTCCTCTGATGAAAAACTGTTTTTT.

The V call is TRBV19, the J call TRBJ1-5, with unresolved D. Trimming stripped 5 bases from V and 7 bases from J, with 12 bases between. The CDR3 extends over 13 amino acids. Germline-derived CDR1 and CDR2 are LNHDA and SQIVND (reference sequence). The CDR3 nucleotides read TGTGCCAGTAGTGAAAACACCTTCCAGCCCCAGCATTTT. This codes for CASSENTFQPQHF.

The rearrangement links TRBV5-8 to TRBJ1-1, with 9 bases lining up with TRBD1. The length of the CDR3 is 15 residues. V lost 4 bases, J lost 3 bases, and 7 bases stayed unmatched. Germline lookup yields CDR1 SGHTS and CDR2 YDEGEE. The CDR3 DNA sequence: TGTGCCAGCAGCCCGTACAGGGGGCCGGACACTGAAGCTTTCTTT. Translation gives CASSPYRGPDTEAFF.

This clone turned up a few times. This chain connects TRBV5-1 to TRBJ2-2; D might be TRBD1 (5 bases). CDR1 is SGHRS and CDR2 is YFSETQ in the germline V gene. V dropped 1 base and J dropped 1 base, with 8 bases sitting between them. The CDR3 is made up of 15 amino acids. CDR3 DNA: TGCGCCAGCAGCTTGTTGCAGGGGAACACCGGGGAGCTGTTTTTT. Its protein product is CASSLLQGNTGELFF.

The chain links TRBV5-6 to TRBJ1-4; 7 bases fit TRBD1. CDR3 length: 17 amino acids. CDR1 and CDR2 from the germline V gene are SGHDT and YYEEEE. Losses at the gene ends were 1 base for V and 3 bases for J; bases not matched to a gene: 9. The CDR3 spells CASSLRDSHAPNEKLFF. The CDR3 nucleotides are TGTGCCAGCAGCTTGCGGGACAGTCACGCCCCTAATGAAAAACTGTTTTTT.

The CDR3 DNA sequence: TGTGCCAGCGCCAGGGCAGCCTTATCTAATCAGCCCCAGCATTTT. Its protein product is CASARAALSNQPQHF. This chain uses TRBV27 with TRBJ1-5, with D perhaps matching TRBD1 (5 bases). Germline-derived CDR1 and CDR2 are MNHEY and SMNVEV (reference sequence). V lost 8 bases, J lost 4 bases, and 18 bases lay in between. This CDR3 contains 15 residues.